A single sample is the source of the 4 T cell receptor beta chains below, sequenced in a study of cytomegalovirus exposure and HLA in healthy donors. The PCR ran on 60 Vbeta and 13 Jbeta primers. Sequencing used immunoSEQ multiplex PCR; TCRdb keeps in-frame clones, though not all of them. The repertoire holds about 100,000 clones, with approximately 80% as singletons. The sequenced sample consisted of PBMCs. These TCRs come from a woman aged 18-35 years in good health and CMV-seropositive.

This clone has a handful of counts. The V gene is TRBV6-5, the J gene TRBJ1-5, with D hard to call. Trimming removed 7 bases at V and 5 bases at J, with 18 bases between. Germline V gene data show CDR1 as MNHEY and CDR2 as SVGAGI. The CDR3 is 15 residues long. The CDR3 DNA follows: TGTGCCAGCATGGAGGCATCCGATTACTATCAGCCCCAGCATTTT. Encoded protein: CASMEASDYYQPQHF.

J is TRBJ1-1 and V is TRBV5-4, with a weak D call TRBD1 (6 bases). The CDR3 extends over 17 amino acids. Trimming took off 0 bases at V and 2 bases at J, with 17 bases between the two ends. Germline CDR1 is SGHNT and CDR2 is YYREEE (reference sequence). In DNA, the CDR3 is TGTGCCAGCAGCTTGGCTGACAGGTCCGCGGCCAACACTGAAGCTTTCTTT. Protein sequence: CASSLADRSAANTEAFF.

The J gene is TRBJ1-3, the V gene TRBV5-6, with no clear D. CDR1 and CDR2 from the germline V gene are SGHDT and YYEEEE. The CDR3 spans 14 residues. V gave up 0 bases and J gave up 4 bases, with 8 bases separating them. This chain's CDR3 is CASSLVGAGNTIYF. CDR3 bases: TGTGCCAGCAGCTTGGTGGGAGCCGGAAACACCATATATTTT.

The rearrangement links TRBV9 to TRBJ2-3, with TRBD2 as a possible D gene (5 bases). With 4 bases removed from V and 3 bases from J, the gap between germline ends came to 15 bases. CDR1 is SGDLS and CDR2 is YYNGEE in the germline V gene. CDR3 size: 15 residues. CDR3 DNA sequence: TGTGCCAGCAGCCCCGGGTTCGGGAATACAGATACGCAGTATTTT. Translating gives CASSPGFGNTDTQYF.